This passage covers 27 T cell receptor beta chains from one sample sequenced in a study of blood T cell repertoires in COVID-19 (dated by TCRdb to 2020 to 2022). Library method: the immunoSEQ multiplex PCR assay. The table comes from immuneACCESS by way of TCRdb, which keeps in-frame sequences with V and J called. Part of the clones is missing from these tables; in studies checked, under half for an unresolved V gene and the rest for unknown reasons. This sample comprises 250,000 to 300,000 clones, about nine tenths of them detected only once. The ten most abundant clones make up 2% to 2.5% of the sample. Sequenced: PBMCs or T cells enriched from blood (not recorded which). All receptors derive from a woman between 35 and 50 years old with acute COVID-19.

The chain couples TRBV11-2 to TRBJ2-5, with no clear D. The CDR3 totals 11 residues. Trimming stripped 4 bases from V and 3 bases from J, with 3 bases between. Per the germline V gene, CDR1 is SGHAT and CDR2 is FQNNGV. CDR3 in DNA: TGTGCCAGCAGCTCCAAAGAGACCCAGTACTTC. This translates into CASSSKETQYF.

The chain recombines TRBV7-6 with TRBJ1-3; 7 bases agree with TRBD1. Germline-derived CDR1 and CDR2 are SGHVS and FNYEAQ. The CDR3 consists of 15 residues. With V trimmed by 4 bases and J by 0 bases, 3 bases remained unmatched. CDR3 in amino acids: CASSSWDSSGNTIYF. The CDR3 DNA is TGTGCCAGCAGCTCCTGGGACAGCTCTGGAAACACCATATATTTT.

In nucleotides, the CDR3 is TGTGCCAGCAGCTCCCCTACAGGGAGTGTTGAAGCTTTCTTT. This encodes CASSSPTGSVEAFF. The chain uses TRBV7-9 and TRBJ1-1; perhaps TRBD1 as D (6 bases). CDR1 SEHNR and CDR2 FQNEAQ come from the germline V gene (reference sequence). CDR3 length equals 14 residues. Trimming shortened V by 4 bases and J by 7 bases, and 16 bases separated the two germline ends.

The genes are TRBV24-1 and TRBJ2-2; possibly TRBD2 for D (6 bases). Trimming stripped 4 bases from V and 7 bases from J, with 18 bases between. The CDR3 is 16 residues long. The germline gives CDR1 KGHDR, CDR2 SFDVKD. The CDR3 DNA reads TGTGCCACCAGTGACCCTGAGCCGGGGGTCCACGGGGAGCTGTTTTTT. The encoded protein is CATSDPEPGVHGELFF.

The chain combines TRBV6-6 with TRBJ2-6, with TRBD1 as a possible D gene (5 bases). Germline lookup yields CDR1 MNHNY and CDR2 SVGAGI (reference sequence). This CDR3 spans 17 amino acids. Trimming pared 5 bases from V and 0 bases from J, leaving 14 bases between. The CDR3 protein is CASSLGAPSSGANVLTF. The DNA for the CDR3 is TGTGCCAGCAGTCTTGGGGCCCCAAGCTCTGGGGCCAACGTCCTGACTTTC.

The chain combines TRBV3-1 (or the pseudogene TRBV3-2) with TRBJ2-7; 8 bases are shared with TRBD2. The germline V gene has CDR1 LGHDT and CDR2 YNNKEL (reference sequence). This CDR3 spans 15 amino acids. V was clipped by 3 bases and J by 3 bases; unmatched bases: 7. The CDR3 spells CASSQGLAGIYEQYF. CDR3 DNA: TGTGCCAGCAGCCAGGGTCTAGCGGGCATCTACGAGCAGTACTTC.

V gene TRBV28 combines with J gene TRBJ2-7; perhaps TRBD2 as D (6 bases). V lost 4 bases to trimming and J lost 2 bases, with 15 bases between them. The V gene's germline CDR1 is MDHEN and CDR2 SYDVKM. The CDR3 runs to 15 residues. As DNA, the CDR3 is TGTGCCAGCAGTTCCGGCGGGAAATCGGCCTACGAGCAGTACTTC. This sequence encodes CASSSGGKSAYEQYF.

A single count supports this clone. The V and J genes are TRBV24-1 and TRBJ2-1, with a tentative D call TRBD1 (6 bases). Per germline, CDR1 KGHDR and CDR2 SFDVKD. With 9 bases removed from V and 5 bases from J, the gap between germline ends came to 10 bases. The CDR3 length is 12 residues. CDR3 sequence: CATGQWDNEQFF. CDR3 nucleotide sequence: TGTGCCACCGGACAGTGGGACAATGAGCAGTTCTTC.

J is TRBJ1-2 and V is TRBV28; 10 positions agree with TRBD1. Germline-derived CDR1 and CDR2 are MDHEN and SYDVKM. The CDR3 runs to 15 residues. J gave up 2 bases and V 6 bases, and 6 bases lay outside the gene matches. DNA for the CDR3: TGTGCCAGCAGCGGGACAGGGGCAATAAACTATGGCTACACCTTC. Translated, it gives CASSGTGAINYGYTF.

This chain uses TRBV24-1 with TRBJ2-7; 9 bases align to TRBD1. Germline loops: CDR1 KGHDR, CDR2 SFDVKD. V dropped 8 bases and J dropped 5; count of bases not matched to a gene: 9. The CDR3 length is 14 residues. CDR3 loop: CATKEQGADDEQYF. In DNA form, the CDR3 reads TGTGCCACCAAAGAACAGGGGGCTGACGACGAGCAGTACTTC.

This sequence joins TRBV9 and TRBJ2-2; a weak D match, TRBD2 (6 bases). The CDR3 loop spans 14 amino acids. Per germline, CDR1 SGDLS and CDR2 YYNGEE. Trimming took off 2 bases at V and 5 bases at J, with 10 bases between the two ends. The CDR3 here is CASSVGGLTGELFF. The CDR3 coding sequence is TGTGCCAGCAGCGTGGGAGGACTAACCGGGGAGCTGTTTTTT. The complete variable domain, with remaining parts taken from reference TRBV9 and TRBJ2-2, reads DSGVTQTPKHLITATGQRVTLRCSPRSGDLSVYWYQQSLDQGLQFLIQYYNGEERAKGNILERFSAQQFPDLHSELNLSSLELGDSALYFCASSVGGLTGELFFGEGSRLTVL.

This clone was seen once. The chain has TRBV5-1 and TRBJ2-7; tentative D call: TRBD2 (7 bases). CDR3 length: 14 residues. Deletions cut 3 bases from V and 1 base from J, with 11 bases between. CDR1 is SGHRS, CDR2 YFSETQ, per germline. This chain's CDR3 is CASSWGGQSYEQYF. The CDR3 DNA is TGCGCCAGCAGCTGGGGGGGGCAGTCCTACGAGCAGTACTTC. Full variable domain (outside the CDR3, taken from reference TRBV5-1 and TRBJ2-7): KAGVTQTPRYLIKTRGQQVTLSCSPISGHRSVSWYQQTPGQGLQFLFEYFSETQRNKGNFPGRFSGRQFSNSRSEMNVSTLELGDSALYLCASSWGGQSYEQYFGPGTRLTVT.

This clone was counted a single time. The chain recombines TRBV6-2 or TRBV6-3 with TRBJ2-7, with 8 bases identical to TRBD1. V shed 6 bases, J shed 7 bases, and the junction held 8 bases outside the gene matches. The CDR3 loop spans 13 amino acids. Germline V gene sequence: CDR1 MNHEY, CDR2 SVGEGT. CDR3 nucleotide sequence: TGTGCCAGCAGCCCAGGGGGCGCAGGGGAGCAGTACTTC. This sequence encodes CASSPGGAGEQYF.

The chain is built from TRBV19 and TRBJ1-5; TRBD1 agrees at 8 bases. Per the germline V gene, CDR1 is LNHDA and CDR2 is SQIVND (reference sequence). The junction had 12 bases not matched to a gene; V was cut back by 2 bases and J by 0 bases. This CDR3 has 19 amino acids. In DNA form, the CDR3 reads TGTGCCAGTAGTATACCCCCTCCCCGGACAGGGTATAGCAATCAGCCCCAGCATTTT. As protein: CASSIPPPRTGYSNQPQHF. The full variable domain, its missing parts supplied by reference TRBV19 and TRBJ1-5, is DGGITQSPKYLFRKEGQNVTLSCEQNLNHDAMYWYRQDPGQGLRLIYYSQIVNDFQKGDIAEGYSVSREKKESFPLTVTSAQKNPTAFYLCASSIPPPRTGYSNQPQHFGDGTRLSIL.

The chain combines TRBV7-2 with TRBJ2-3; possible D gene TRBD1, 5 bases. With 3 bases removed from V and 3 bases from J, the gap between germline ends came to 16 bases. Looked up from germline, CDR1 is SGHTA and CDR2 is FQGNSA. The CDR3 is 16 amino acids. The CDR3 sequence: CASSFLGGKGTDTQYF. The CDR3 bases are TGTGCCAGCAGCTTTCTGGGTGGGAAGGGGACAGATACGCAGTATTTT.

V is TRBV2 and J is TRBJ2-2, with D tentatively TRBD2 (6 bases). This CDR3 region has 15 residues. The germline CDR1 and CDR2 sequences are SNHLY and FYNNEI. The ends were cut back, 4 bases at V and 7 bases at J, with 16 bases in the middle. As DNA, the CDR3 is TGTGCCAGCAGTGTGTGGGAGGATGGGGGCGGGGAGCTGTTTTTT. It translates to CASSVWEDGGGELFF.

This chain joins TRBV18 and TRBJ1-5; 7 bases line up with TRBD1. Germline values: CDR1 KGHSH, CDR2 LQKENI. The CDR3 has 14 residues. Trimming took 3 bases from V and 7 from J; bases not matched to a gene: 6. The CDR3 region has the DNA TGTGCCAGCTCACCGACAGGGCTGCGGCAGCCCCAGCATTTT. Its translation: CASSPTGLRQPQHF.

The chain uses TRBV7-9 and TRBJ2-5; D may be TRBD2 (6 bases). V lost 5 bases and J lost 5, with 12 bases in between. CDR1 is SEHNR, CDR2 FQNEAQ, per germline (reference sequence). The CDR3 contains 13 residues. For the CDR3, the DNA is TGTGCCAGCAGCATCTGGGGGGAGGAGACCCAGTACTTC. Translated: CASSIWGEETQYF. The whole variable domain, remainder taken from reference TRBV7-9 and TRBJ2-5, is DTGVSQNPRHKITKRGQNVTFRCDPISEHNRLYWYRQTLGQGPEFLTYFQNEAQLEKSRLLSDRFSAERPKGSFSTLEIQRTEQGDSAMYLCASSIWGEETQYFGPGTRLLVL.

The DNA for the CDR3 is TGCAGCGTCCCCGGGACAGGGAGAGAGACCCAGTACTTC. Its protein product is CSVPGTGRETQYF. The V gene is TRBV29-1, the J gene TRBJ2-5, with TRBD1 matching 9 bases. Germline values: CDR1 SQVTM, CDR2 ANQGSEA. This CDR3 contains 13 residues. J was trimmed by 4 bases and V by 6 bases; bases with no gene match: 6.

The V call is TRBV7-8, the J call TRBJ2-7; 8 bases match TRBD2. The CDR3 spans 15 residues. CDR1 and CDR2 from the germline V gene are SGHVS and FQNEAQ. V lost 5 bases and J lost 6; bases outside the gene matches: 12. The CDR3 DNA reads TGTGCCAGCAGCCCCTCTTGGGCGGGGGGAAGCGAGCAGTACTTC. Its protein is CASSPSWAGGSEQYF.

The chain couples TRBV3-1 (or the pseudogene TRBV3-2) to TRBJ2-3; D remains ambiguous. Germline assignment: CDR1 LGHDT and CDR2 YNNKEL (reference sequence). V was shortened by 1 base and J by 8 bases, with 16 bases between the two germline ends. The CDR3 is 15 amino acids. The CDR3 region has the DNA TGTGCCAGCAGCCAAGCCTCCCAGCGTTTTGGTACGCAGTATTTT. As protein: CASSQASQRFGTQYF.

This rearrangement joins TRBV19 to TRBJ1-1, with TRBD1 as a possible D gene (5 bases). The CDR3 contains 13 residues. V dropped 7 bases and J dropped 5 bases, with 14 bases sitting between them. The germline CDR1 and CDR2 sequences are LNHDA and SQIVND (reference sequence). The CDR3 spells CASIRGGRTEAFF. CDR3 coding DNA: TGTGCCAGTATTAGGGGAGGTAGGACTGAAGCTTTCTTT.

V gene TRBV10-3 combines with J gene TRBJ2-2; 13 nucleotides align to TRBD2. Germline V gene data show CDR1 as ENHRY and CDR2 as SYGVKD. With V trimmed by 8 bases and J by 3 bases, 3 bases remained unmatched. The CDR3 totals 15 residues. CDR3 protein: CAIGTSGTYTGELFF. The CDR3 nucleotides are TGTGCCATCGGGACTAGCGGGACTTACACCGGGGAGCTGTTTTTT.

In this sample, this clone turned up a few times. The chain joins TRBV9 to TRBJ2-7, with 9 bases fitting TRBD1. V shed 0 bases, J shed 2 bases, and the junction held 6 bases outside the gene matches. Germline V lookup: CDR1 SGDLS, CDR2 YYNGEE. This CDR3 contains 16 residues. CDR3 amino acids: CASSVGEQGAPYEQYF. Here the CDR3 DNA reads TGTGCCAGCAGCGTAGGGGAACAGGGGGCCCCCTACGAGCAGTACTTC.

The V call is TRBV2, the J call TRBJ1-3; no definite D call. This CDR3 has 15 residues. Per the germline V gene, CDR1 is SNHLY and CDR2 is FYNNEI. V gave up 6 bases and J gave up 0 bases, with 12 bases separating them. The CDR3 sequence: CASSPRDTSGNTIYF. The DNA of the CDR3 is TGTGCCAGCAGCCCCCGAGACACCTCTGGAAACACCATATATTTT.

This chain uses TRBV27 with TRBJ1-1; D is uncertain. The CDR3 totals 13 residues. Per the germline V gene, CDR1 is MNHEY and CDR2 is SMNVEV (reference sequence). V lost 5 bases, J lost 5 bases, and 12 bases lay in between. For the CDR3, the DNA is TGTGCCAGCAGTCCCGCCGGGAAAACTGAAGCTTTCTTT. It yields the protein CASSPAGKTEAFF.

V is TRBV7-2 and J is TRBJ1-1, with 9 bases aligning to TRBD1. The germline V gene encodes CDR1 SGHTA and CDR2 FQGNSA. The CDR3 is 15 residues long. V lost 5 bases to trimming and J lost 2 bases; unmatched junction nucleotides: 6. The CDR3 spells CASSKSTGGNTEAFF. DNA of the CDR3: TGTGCCAGCAGCAAATCGACAGGGGGAAACACTGAAGCTTTCTTT.